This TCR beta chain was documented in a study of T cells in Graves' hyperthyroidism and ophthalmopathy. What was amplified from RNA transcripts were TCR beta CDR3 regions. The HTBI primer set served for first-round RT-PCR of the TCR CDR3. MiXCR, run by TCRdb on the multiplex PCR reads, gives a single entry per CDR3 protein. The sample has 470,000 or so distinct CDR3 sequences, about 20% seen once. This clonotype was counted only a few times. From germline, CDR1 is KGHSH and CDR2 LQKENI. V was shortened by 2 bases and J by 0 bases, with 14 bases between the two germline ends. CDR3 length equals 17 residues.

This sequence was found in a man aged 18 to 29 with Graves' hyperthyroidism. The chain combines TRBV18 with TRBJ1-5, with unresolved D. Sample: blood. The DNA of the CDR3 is TGTGCCAGCTCACCAACGGCAGATCGCTATAGCAATCAGCCCCAGCATTTT. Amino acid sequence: CASSPTADRYSNQPQHF.